These T cell receptor beta chains were read from a single sample in a study of T-cell memory formation after mild COVID-19. TCRdb analysed the 5' RACE reads with MiXCR anew, one entry per CDR3 protein. Of some 300,000 distinct CDR3 sequences in the sample, about 20% were seen once. Sample: PBMCs or a T cell subset sorted from them (not recorded which). Every receptor here comes from a man aged 18 to 29 who had mild COVID-19 (a few samples of this study predate the infection). Cell type and time point are not known. Each CDR3 is given with its conserved first and last residue. A D gene is named only where the DNA matches it firmly. Not all rows give a size; the values are once, few, many and, for expanded clones, a class.

d_call j_call v_call cdr3_length clone_size cdr3_nt cdr3_aa
TRBD1 TRBJ1-6 TRBV28 15 many TGTGCCAGCACCATTAACCCGGGACAGGGCCGCACCCTCCACTTT CASTINPGQGRTLHF
. TRBJ1-2 TRBV29-1 11 few TGCAGCGTTGTGGCGATGGGGGGCTACACCTTC CSVVAMGGYTF
. TRBJ1-5 TRBV7-8 16 few TGTGCCAGCAGCCACCGGACGGCTACTAGCAATCAGCCCCAGCATTTT CASSHRTATSNQPQHF
TRBD1 TRBJ2-2 TRBV18 16 many TGTGCCAGCTCCCAGACTGGGACAGGGGTCACCGGGGAGCTGTTTTTT CASSQTGTGVTGELFF
. TRBJ1-5 TRBV4-1 16 . TGCGCCAGCAGCCAAGACACTCGATGGGGCAATCAGCCCCAGCATTTT CASSQDTRWGNQPQHF
TRBD2 TRBJ2-5 TRBV5-1 17 . TGCGCCAGCAGCTTTGGGCTAGCGGGAGGATCCGGAGAGACCCAGTACTTC CASSFGLAGGSGETQYF
. TRBJ1-5 TRBV5-1 14 . TGCGCCAGCAGCATCGACAGTTTCAATCAGCCCCAGCATTTT CASSIDSFNQPQHF
TRBD2 TRBJ2-5 TRBV5-1 16 . TGCGCCAGCAGCGACTCACTAGCGGGGGGTTTGGAGACCCAGTACTTC CASSDSLAGGLETQYF
TRBD1 TRBJ1-5 TRBV7-8 14 few TGTGCCAGCAGTCGCGACAGGGGCGGGGGGCCCCAGCATTTT CASSRDRGGGPQHF
. TRBJ2-2 TRBV4-3 15 . TGCGCCAGCAGCCCCGATCGTTGGGCGTCCGGGGAGCTGTTTTTT CASSPDRWASGELFF
TRBD1 TRBJ1-5 TRBV30 13 few TGTGCCTGGAGTAGCAGGGGGAACCAGCCCCAGCATTTT CAWSSRGNQPQHF
TRBD1 TRBJ1-2 TRBV4-3 15 few TGCGCCAGCAGCCAGGGGACAGGGACTAACTATGGCTACACCTTC CASSQGTGTNYGYTF
. TRBJ1-5 TRBV27 13 few TGTGCCAGCAGTTCCCACAGATATCAGCCCCAGCATTTT CASSSHRYQPQHF
TRBD2 TRBJ2-3 TRBV11-3 14 . TGTGCCAGCAGTTTCGGACTAGCTTCAGATACGCAGTATTTT CASSFGLASDTQYF
. TRBJ2-3 TRBV5-4 14 . TGTGCCAGCAGCTTGGAACTTGTCCCAGATACGCAGTATTTT CASSLELVPDTQYF
TRBD1 TRBJ2-1 TRBV5-1 14 . TGCGCCAGCAGCGTGGGGGACAGGGAGAATGAGCAGTTCTTC CASSVGDRENEQFF
. TRBJ2-3 TRBV7-9 17 few TGTGCCAGCAGCTTGCCGGCGGGACAATCTAGCACAGATACGCAGTATTTT CASSLPAGQSSTDTQYF